These 2 T cell receptor beta chains share one sample of origin, sequenced in a study of cytomegalovirus exposure and HLA in healthy donors. PCR used 60 Vbeta primers and 13 Jbeta primers. Profiled with immunoSEQ multiplex PCR; TCRdb holds only in-frame clones, not every one. The sample records under 200,000 clones, roughly 73% being singletons. The sequenced sample consisted of PBMCs. These receptors were taken from a woman between 25 and 40 years old in good health and CMV-seronegative.

In its sample, this clone was seen a few times. The chain recombines TRBV5-4 with TRBJ2-1; 12 bases are shared with TRBD1. CDR3 length equals 16 residues. Trimming removed 3 bases from V and 4 bases from J; junction bases left unmatched: 5. Germline V gene sequence: CDR1 SGHNT, CDR2 YYREEE (reference sequence). The CDR3 DNA sequence: TGTGCCAGCAGCTCCGGGACAGGGGGCCGTTACAATGAGCAGTTCTTC. It is translated as CASSSGTGGRYNEQFF. The complete variable domain, with remaining parts taken from reference TRBV5-4 and TRBJ2-1, reads ETGVTQSPTHLIKTRGQQVTLRCSSQSGHNTVSWYQQALGQGPQFIFQYYREEENGRGNFPPRFSGLQFPNYSSELNVNALELDDSALYLCASSSGTGGRYNEQFFGPGTRLTVL.

J is TRBJ2-2 and V is TRBV27; D might be TRBD1 (6 bases). The CDR3 totals 15 residues. V lost 5 bases, J lost 3 bases, and 13 bases lay in between. Germline V CDR1 and CDR2: MNHEY, SMNVEV (reference sequence). The CDR3, as DNA: TGTGCCAGCAGTCTCGGACAGATCCACACCGGGGAGCTGTTTTTT. Translated, it gives CASSLGQIHTGELFF.